This TCR beta chain was found in a study of early T cells in non-severe SARS-CoV-2 infection. Study information: Sequencing was performed on bulk RNA from unsorted whole blood, leaving chains unpaired. Study-wide points: VDJdb matching favored anti-spike CD8 responses, missing private and CD4 specificities.

V lost 0 bases and J 0 bases, leaving 15 bases between the germline ends. Germline CDR1 is GTSNPN and CDR2 is SVGIG (reference sequence). The CDR3 runs 17 residues. Researchers tagged individual cDNA molecules with unique molecular identifiers. TCRdb processed the 5' RACE reads anew with MiXCR; each CDR3 protein has one entry. The profile shows roughly 54,000 distinct CDR3 sequences, 5.5% to 6.5% of them singletons. Remarks on this clonotype: Its matching antigen is unknown.

The sequencing sample was made of whole blood. The gene calls are TRBV30 and TRBJ1-5, with D unclear. This sequence was found in an adult who was a healthcare worker with PCR-confirmed SARS-CoV-2 infection or an uninfected control (not recorded which). The CDR3 sequence: CAWSVGGGPSSNQPQHF. CDR3 DNA sequence: TGTGCCTGGAGTGTAGGAGGAGGTCCAAGTAGCAATCAGCCCCAGCATTTT.